The source of this T cell receptor beta chain is a study of blood T cell repertoires in COVID-19. Using immunoSEQ multiplex PCR, the repertoire was profiled, and TCRdb retains in-frame clones only, with some absent. The table lists 270,000 or so clones, about 90% of them singletons. The CDR3 totals 14 residues. The V and J ends lost 3 bases and 1 base respectively, with 9 bases between them. The germline V gene encodes CDR1 SGHTA and CDR2 FQGNSA. Specimen: PBMCs or T cells enriched from blood (not recorded which). The clonotype originates from a woman younger than 45 with acute COVID-19. The chain uses TRBV7-2 and TRBJ1-1; no reliable D call. For the CDR3, the DNA is TGTGCCAGCAGCTTCGTCTTTTCGAACACTGAAGCTTTCTTT. It yields the protein CASSFVFSNTEAFF.